This T cell receptor beta chain was identified in a study of T cell repertoires in cytomegalovirus infection. In regard to this clonotype: Its target is unknown.

TCRdb re-called the reads through MiXCR, storing one row per CDR3 protein. The top ten hold about 14% of the sample, which has approximately 990,000 distinct CDR3 sequences, 31% seen once. This clonotype was sampled from a human donor in good health (CMV status not recorded). Some clones in this sample may be carry-over from other donors' samples. Here the sequenced sample was cultured CD8+ T cells from PBMCs, taken from culture after CMV antigen stimulation.

In DNA, the CDR3 is TGTGCCAGCAGTGAAAAGGGCGCTACCTACGAGCAGTACGTC. Amino acids: CASSEKGATYEQYV. V usage is TRBV2 and J usage is TRBJ2-7; D gene ambiguous. This CDR3 is 14 amino acids long. Germline V gives CDR1 SNHLY, CDR2 FYNNEI. V was pared by 2 bases and J by 2 bases, with 10 bases between.